This T cell receptor (beta chain) stems from a study of tumor T cells in aggressive B-cell lymphoma. The data were produced by immunoSEQ multiplex PCR, yet TCRdb's version contains in-frame clones alone and is incomplete. Counted here are about 11,000 clones, around 90% occurring once; the ten biggest clones make up less than 4%. This sequence originates from an adult with diffuse large B cell lymphoma. Sequencing used tumor tissue.

DNA for the CDR3: TGCGCCAGCAGCGAGACGGGGAACACCGGGGAGCTGTTTTTT. Protein sequence: CASSETGNTGELFF. The chain uses TRBV5-1 and TRBJ2-2; D gene unclear. Deletions cut 4 bases from V and 1 base from J, with 8 bases between. The CDR3 is made up of 14 amino acids. Germline V gives CDR1 SGHRS, CDR2 YFSETQ.